Below are 30 T cell receptor beta chains sequenced from a single sample in a study of OX40 agonist ivuxolimab in advanced cancers. The library relied on the immunoSEQ multiplex PCR assay. TCRdb limited this immuneACCESS table to in-frame rearrangements with V and J called. A share of clones is missing; checked studies link under half to unresolved V genes, and the rest is unexplained. The sample table lists around 72,000 clones, just over 85% of them with a count of one. 2.5% to 3.5% of the sample is taken by the ten largest. The material was CD4+ or CD8+ T cells sorted from blood, obtained in a trial of the OX40 agonist ivuxolimab. Receptors were obtained from an adult with an advanced solid tumor such as melanoma, head and neck, liver or kidney cancer.

This chain uses TRBV5-4 with TRBJ2-6; no definite D call. Between the trimmed V and J ends, which lost 0 bases and 0 bases, there was a span of 7 bases. Germline V gene sequence: CDR1 SGHNT, CDR2 YYREEE (reference sequence). This CDR3 comprises 16 residues. The CDR3 DNA sequence: TGTGCCAGCAGCTTGGCCGCGAACTCTGGGGCCAACGTCCTGACTTTC. Its protein is CASSLAANSGANVLTF.

This chain links TRBV28 with TRBJ1-2; 7 bases are shared with TRBD1. J lost 0 bases, V lost 7 bases, and 11 bases had no gene match. CDR1 and CDR2 (germline): MDHEN, SYDVKM. The CDR3 consists of 16 residues. In DNA form, the CDR3 reads TGTGCCAGCAAGAGTTCAGGGGGGGTAGCTAACTATGGCTACACCTTC. Translated: CASKSSGGVANYGYTF.

This clone is a singleton in its sample. The chain couples TRBV19 to TRBJ1-1; 10 bases fit TRBD1. Germline V CDR1 and CDR2: LNHDA, SQIVND (reference sequence). The CDR3 has 15 amino acids. The junction had 5 bases not matched to a gene; V was cut back by 2 bases and J by 5 bases. For the CDR3, the DNA is TGTGCCAGTAGTATACGGACAGGGGGAAGAACTGAAGCTTTCTTT. It yields the protein CASSIRTGGRTEAFF.

The V gene is TRBV7-9, the J gene TRBJ2-2, with 7 bases lining up with TRBD1. The CDR3 contains 15 residues. Germline V gene lookup returns CDR1 SEHNR and CDR2 FQNEAQ (reference sequence). The ends lost 5 bases at V and 0 bases at J; junction bases unmatched: 3. The chain's CDR3 is CASSTGTANTGELFF. The CDR3 DNA sequence: TGTGCCAGCAGCACAGGGACAGCGAACACCGGGGAGCTGTTTTTT.

The chain recombines TRBV11-1 with TRBJ1-4; 8 bases align to TRBD1. V lost 5 bases and J lost 3; bases outside the gene matches: 8. The CDR3 is made up of 16 amino acids. CDR1 and CDR2 (germline): SGHAT, FQDESV (reference sequence). The CDR3 region is CASSEAGGAANEKLFF. The CDR3 coding sequence is TGTGCCAGCAGCGAGGCAGGGGGCGCGGCTAATGAAAAACTGTTTTTT.

V is TRBV21-1 and J is TRBJ2-7; the D segment call TRBD2 is taken from the table without a DNA check. TRBV21-1 counts as a pseudogene. The CDR3 has 17 amino acids. The CDR3 sequence: CASSKLPSGRDNYEQYF. CDR3 in DNA: TGTGCCAGCAGCAAACTCCCTAGCGGGAGAGACAATTACGAGCAGTACTTC.

The chain employs TRBV11-3 and TRBJ2-3; 9 bases match TRBD2. V lost 1 base and J lost 3; bases outside the gene matches: 2. The CDR3 has 15 amino acids. Germline loops: CDR1 SGHNT, CDR2 YENEEA. The CDR3 region has the DNA TGTGCCAGCAGCTTAGGGACTAGCGATACAGATACGCAGTATTTT. Amino acid sequence: CASSLGTSDTDTQYF.

The chain employs TRBV10-2 and TRBJ2-1, with 13 bases matching TRBD2. J lost 9 bases, V lost 8 bases, and 7 bases had no gene match. Per germline, CDR1 WSHSY and CDR2 SAAADI. This CDR3 spans 14 amino acids. For the CDR3, the DNA is TGCGCCAGCCTCGGACTAGCGGGAGTTGTTGAGCAGTTCTTC. It codes for CASLGLAGVVEQFF.

For the CDR3, the DNA is TGTGCCAGCAGTGAAGGGGGGACAGATGAAAAACTGTTTTTT. Translation: CASSEGGTDEKLFF. The gene calls are TRBV6-1 and TRBJ1-4, with TRBD1 identical over 7 bases. Germline CDR1 MNHNS, CDR2 SASEGT. J gave up 6 bases and V 1 base, and 2 bases lay outside the gene matches. The CDR3 loop spans 14 amino acids.

The genes are TRBV29-1 and TRBJ1-1, with 10 bases identical to TRBD1. Germline V lookup: CDR1 SQVTM, CDR2 ANQGSEA. This CDR3 is 13 amino acids long. The ends lost 7 bases at V and 0 bases at J; junction bases unmatched: 2. CDR3 DNA: TGCAGCGGACAGGGGGCCATGAACACTGAAGCTTTCTTT. Translating gives CSGQGAMNTEAFF.

The genes are TRBV18 and TRBJ2-3, with TRBD1 as a possible D gene (6 bases). V was clipped by 1 base and J by 14 bases, with 25 bases between them. This CDR3 has 16 amino acids. Germline V gene sequence: CDR1 KGHSH, CDR2 LQKENI. The CDR3 coding sequence is TGTGCCAGCTCACCACAACTGGGCCAGGGGAGTATGGATTGGTATTTT. It is translated as CASSPQLGQGSMDWYF.

This sequence joins TRBV7-3 and TRBJ2-3, with 7 nucleotides matching TRBD2. The germline gives CDR1 SGHTA, CDR2 FQGTGA. The length of the CDR3 is 16 residues. J was trimmed by 2 bases and V by 4 bases; bases with no gene match: 9. CDR3 nucleotide sequence: TGTGCCAGCAGCTCCCCATCCGGGGGGTTCACAGATACGCAGTATTTT. Its protein product is CASSSPSGGFTDTQYF.

The V and J genes are TRBV7-2 and TRBJ2-1; 14 bases are shared with TRBD2. The CDR3 loop spans 15 amino acids. The V and J ends lost 5 bases and 11 bases, in that order; junction bases with no gene match: 8. The germline V gene encodes CDR1 SGHTA and CDR2 FQGNSA. DNA of the CDR3: TGTGCCAGCAGCCCGGGACTAGCGGGGGAGCTAAAGCAGTTCTTC. This encodes CASSPGLAGELKQFF.

This clone was counted once. The rearrangement uses TRBV18 and TRBJ2-4, with 10 bases identical to TRBD1. With 2 bases clipped from V and 2 bases from J, the junction kept 9 bases outside the gene matches. The germline V gene has CDR1 KGHSH and CDR2 LQKENI. The CDR3 extends over 18 amino acids. Written as DNA, the CDR3 is TGTGCCAGCTCACCAAAACCGGGACAGGGGTCAACCAAAAACATTCAGTACTTC. This sequence encodes CASSPKPGQGSTKNIQYF.

The chain carries TRBV19 and TRBJ2-1; 8 nucleotides match TRBD2. This CDR3 is built from 18 residues. Germline CDR1 is LNHDA and CDR2 is SQIVND (reference sequence). The CDR3, as DNA: TGTGCAGAAAGGGACAAGGGCGGGAGGAATAGCTCCTACAATGAGCAGTTCTTC. Amino acids: CAERDKGGRNSSYNEQFF.

This clone was seen just once. The V and J genes are TRBV19 and TRBJ2-1, with 8 bases that match TRBD2. Germline-derived CDR1 and CDR2 are LNHDA and SQIVND (reference sequence). The CDR3 runs 16 residues. V trimming: 0 bases; J trimming: 4 bases; junction bases outside the gene matches: 5. CDR3 residues: CASSIEAGGVYNEQFF. CDR3 nucleotides: TGTGCCAGTAGTATAGAAGCCGGGGGGGTGTACAATGAGCAGTTCTTC.

The chain is built from TRBV7-9 and TRBJ1-3, with 9 bases matching TRBD1. The CDR3 is 18 amino acids. The germline V gene has CDR1 SEHNR and CDR2 FQNEAQ (reference sequence). V shed 4 bases, J shed 3 bases, and the junction held 13 bases outside the gene matches. The CDR3 region is CASSSKPGQGFRGNTIYF. The CDR3, as DNA: TGTGCCAGCAGCTCTAAGCCGGGACAGGGTTTTCGTGGAAACACCATATATTTT.

The gene calls are TRBV5-6 and TRBJ1-5, with D possibly TRBD1 on 6 matching bases. V was clipped by 3 bases and J by 6 bases, with 19 bases between them. From germline, CDR1 is SGHDT and CDR2 YYEEEE. This CDR3 has 16 residues. CDR3 protein: CASSWRAGGVGQPQHF. The CDR3, as DNA: TGTGCCAGCAGCTGGAGGGCGGGGGGCGTCGGTCAGCCCCAGCATTTT.

The chain couples TRBV18 to TRBJ2-2, with unresolved D. Germline CDR1 is KGHSH and CDR2 is LQKENI. The CDR3 consists of 14 residues. Trimming left V 2 bases short and J 3 bases short, with 7 bases between. CDR3 sequence reads: CASSPRPDTGELFF. CDR3 nucleotide sequence: TGTGCCAGCTCACCAAGGCCAGACACCGGGGAGCTGTTTTTT.

This clone has only one observation. The gene calls are TRBV5-1 and TRBJ2-1, with TRBD2 identical over 9 bases. V shed 0 bases and J 8 bases; nucleotides not matched to a gene: 6. The CDR3 is 15 residues long. Germline V gene lookup returns CDR1 SGHRS and CDR2 YFSETQ. The CDR3 protein is CASSLGGRALDEQFF. CDR3 DNA: TGCGCCAGCAGCTTGGGCGGGAGGGCCCTCGATGAGCAGTTCTTC.

The chain uses TRBV5-1 and TRBJ1-4; 9 bases map to TRBD1. The CDR3 is 14 amino acids. The germline CDR1 and CDR2 sequences are SGHRS and YFSETQ. Germline trimming cut 2 bases from V and 5 bases from J; bases unmatched to any gene: 1. This chain's CDR3 is CASSFGQGNEKLFF. CDR3 DNA sequence: TGCGCCAGCAGCTTCGGACAGGGGAATGAAAAACTGTTTTTT.

The chain recombines TRBV29-1 with TRBJ1-2; 9 nucleotides align to TRBD1. The CDR3 is made up of 13 amino acids. Germline CDR1 is SQVTM and CDR2 is ANQGSEA. V shed 5 bases, J shed 4 bases, and the junction held 5 bases outside the gene matches. CDR3 residues: CSVTQGASYGYTF. CDR3 coding DNA: TGCAGCGTTACACAGGGGGCCTCCTATGGCTACACCTTC. The complete variable domain, with remaining parts taken from reference TRBV29-1 and TRBJ1-2, reads SAVISQKPSRDICQRGTSLTIQCQVDSQVTMMFWYRQQPGQSLTLIATANQGSEATYESGFVIDKFPISRPNLTFSTLTVSNMSPEDSSIYLCSVTQGASYGYTFGSGTRLTVV.

This chain joins TRBV11-3 and TRBJ2-2, with unresolved D. The CDR3 totals 14 residues. Trimming shortened V by 2 bases and J by 4 bases, and 8 bases separated the two germline ends. Germline CDR1 and CDR2: SGHNT and YENEEA. The CDR3 nucleotides are TGTGCCAGCAGCTTACTCCCAGCCACCGGGGAGCTGTTTTTT. Translation: CASSLLPATGELFF.

The gene calls are TRBV18 and TRBJ2-7; 7 bases align to TRBD2. Trimming removed 0 bases from V and 6 bases from J; junction bases left unmatched: 8. Per the germline V gene, CDR1 is KGHSH and CDR2 is LQKENI. The CDR3 runs to 15 residues. CDR3 nucleotides: TGTGCCAGCTCACCACCCGGGGCGGGAGCGCCCGAGCAGTACTTC. Its translation: CASSPPGAGAPEQYF.

The rearrangement joins TRBV10-1 to TRBJ1-2; D ambiguous. The CDR3 consists of 13 residues. Germline V gene sequence: CDR1 WNHNN, CDR2 SYGVQD (reference sequence). Trimming stripped 0 bases from V and 6 bases from J, with 8 bases between. As DNA, the CDR3 is TGCGCCAGCAGTGAGTCCCGTTTTAATGGCTACACCTTC. Its translation is CASSESRFNGYTF.

The V call is TRBV11-2, the J call TRBJ1-1; D might be TRBD1 (6 bases). CDR1 and CDR2 from the germline V gene are SGHAT and FQNNGV. CDR3 length equals 13 residues. V lost 4 bases, J lost 4 bases, and 10 bases lay in between. This chain's CDR3 is CASSSEGGTEAFF. The CDR3 nucleotides read TGTGCCAGCAGCTCGGAAGGGGGCACTGAAGCTTTCTTT.

This chain joins TRBV7-8 and TRBJ1-2; D is unclear. CDR3 length: 13 residues. V gave up 5 bases and J gave up 1 base, with 8 bases separating them. From germline, CDR1 is SGHVS and CDR2 FQNEAQ. This CDR3 reads CASSAGFNYGYTF. The CDR3 region has the DNA TGTGCCAGCAGCGCGGGATTTAACTATGGCTACACCTTC.

The rearrangement links TRBV11-1 to TRBJ2-5; 7 positions agree with TRBD2. The germline CDR1 and CDR2 sequences are SGHAT and FQDESV (reference sequence). This CDR3 spans 14 amino acids. J lost 4 bases, V lost 3 bases, and 5 bases had no gene match. The CDR3 sequence: CASSFGGGLETQYF. The CDR3 DNA sequence: TGTGCCAGCAGCTTTGGGGGAGGGTTAGAGACCCAGTACTTC.

The rearrangement joins TRBV5-6 to TRBJ2-3, with TRBD2 identical over 12 bases. The CDR3 runs 16 residues. Germline V gene sequence: CDR1 SGHDT, CDR2 YYEEEE. After removal of 4 bases from V and 2 bases from J, the junction contained 5 bases not matched to a gene. CDR3 protein: CASSTRLAGDTDTQYF. The DNA of the CDR3 is TGTGCCAGCAGCACGCGACTAGCGGGAGACACAGATACGCAGTATTTT.

This clone has only one observation. The V gene is TRBV15, the J gene TRBJ1-1; 7 nucleotides agree with TRBD1. Germline V gene lookup returns CDR1 LNHNV and CDR2 YYDKDF (reference sequence). The CDR3 has 15 amino acids. Trimming at V came to 2 bases and at J to 0 bases, leaving 3 bases not matched to a gene. The CDR3 loop reads CATSRKTGVNTEAFF. CDR3 nucleotides: TGTGCCACCAGCAGAAAAACAGGGGTGAACACTGAAGCTTTCTTT.